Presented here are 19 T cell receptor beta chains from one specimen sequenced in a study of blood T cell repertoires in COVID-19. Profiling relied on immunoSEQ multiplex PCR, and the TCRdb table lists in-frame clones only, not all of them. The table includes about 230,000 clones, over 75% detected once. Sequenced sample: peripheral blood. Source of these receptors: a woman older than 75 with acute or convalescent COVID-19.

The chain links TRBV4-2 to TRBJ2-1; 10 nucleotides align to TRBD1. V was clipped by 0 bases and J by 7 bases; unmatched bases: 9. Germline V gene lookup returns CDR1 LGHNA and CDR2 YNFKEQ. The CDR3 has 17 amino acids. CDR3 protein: CASSQDLDRGRGNEQFF. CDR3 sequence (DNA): TGTGCCAGCAGCCAAGATCTCGACAGGGGGCGTGGGAATGAGCAGTTCTTC.

Here the CDR3 DNA reads TGTGCCAGCAGCTTAGATACAGGGGGAGAGACCCAGTACTTC. Amino acids: CASSLDTGGETQYF. This chain joins TRBV11-2 and TRBJ2-5, with 8 positions matching TRBD1. The V segment lost 0 bases and the J segment 4 bases; nucleotides outside the gene matches: 1. This CDR3 spans 14 amino acids. Germline CDR1 and CDR2: SGHAT and FQNNGV.

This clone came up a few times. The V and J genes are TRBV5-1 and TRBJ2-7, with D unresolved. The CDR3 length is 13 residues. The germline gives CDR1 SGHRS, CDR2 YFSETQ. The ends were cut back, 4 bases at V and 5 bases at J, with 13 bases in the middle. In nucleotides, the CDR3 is TGCGCCAGCAGCCCGCTTCCAGGTGACGAGCAGTACTTC. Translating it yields CASSPLPGDEQYF. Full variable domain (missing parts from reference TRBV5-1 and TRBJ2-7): KAGVTQTPRYLIKTRGQQVTLSCSPISGHRSVSWYQQTPGQGLQFLFEYFSETQRNKGNFPGRFSGRQFSNSRSEMNVSTLELGDSALYLCASSPLPGDEQYFGPGTRLTVT.

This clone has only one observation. The CDR3 reads CASSFSGTSYEQYF. The CDR3 nucleotides are TGCGCCAGCAGCTTTAGCGGAACCTCCTACGAGCAGTACTTC. The V and J genes are TRBV5-1 and TRBJ2-7, with D perhaps matching TRBD2 (6 bases). Germline V lookup: CDR1 SGHRS, CDR2 YFSETQ. The CDR3 is 14 amino acids. The V end was cut by 2 bases, the J end by 0 bases, with 9 bases between.

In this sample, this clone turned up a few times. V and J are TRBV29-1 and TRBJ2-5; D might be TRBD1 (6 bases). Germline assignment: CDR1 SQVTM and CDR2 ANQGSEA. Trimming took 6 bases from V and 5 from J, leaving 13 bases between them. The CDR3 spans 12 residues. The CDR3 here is CSVPTGSETQYF. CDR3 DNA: TGCAGCGTCCCGACAGGCTCGGAGACCCAGTACTTC.

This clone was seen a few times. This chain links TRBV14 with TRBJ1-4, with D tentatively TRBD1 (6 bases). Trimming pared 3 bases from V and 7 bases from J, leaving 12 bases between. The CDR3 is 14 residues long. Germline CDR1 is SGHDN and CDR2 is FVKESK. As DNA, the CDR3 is TGTGCCAGCAGCCAGGGGACATGGGGTGAAAAACTGTTTTTT. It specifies CASSQGTWGEKLFF.

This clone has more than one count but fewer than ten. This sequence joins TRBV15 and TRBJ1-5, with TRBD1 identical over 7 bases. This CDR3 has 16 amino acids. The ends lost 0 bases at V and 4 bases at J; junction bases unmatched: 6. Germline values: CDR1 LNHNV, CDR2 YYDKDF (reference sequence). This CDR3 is CATSRDRGTENQPQHF. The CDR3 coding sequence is TGTGCCACCAGCAGAGATAGAGGGACAGAGAATCAGCCCCAGCATTTT. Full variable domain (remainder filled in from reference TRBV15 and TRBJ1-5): DAMVIQNPRYQVTQFGKPVTLSCSQTLNHNVMYWYQQKSSQAPKLLFHYYDKDFNNEADTPDNFQSRRPNTSFCFLDIRSPGLGDTAMYLCATSRDRGTENQPQHFGDGTRLSIL.

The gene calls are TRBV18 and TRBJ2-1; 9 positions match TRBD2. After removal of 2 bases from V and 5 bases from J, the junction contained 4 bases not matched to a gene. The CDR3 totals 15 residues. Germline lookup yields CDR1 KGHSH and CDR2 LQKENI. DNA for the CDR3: TGTGCCAGCTCACCAGGCGGGGGGGACCACAATGAGCAGTTCTTC. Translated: CASSPGGGDHNEQFF.

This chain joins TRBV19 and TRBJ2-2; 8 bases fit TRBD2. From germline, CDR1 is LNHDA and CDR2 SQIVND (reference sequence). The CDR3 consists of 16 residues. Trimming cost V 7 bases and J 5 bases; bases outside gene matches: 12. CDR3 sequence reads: CASTQVAGRGTGELFF. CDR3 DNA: TGTGCCAGTACTCAGGTAGCGGGACGTGGGACCGGGGAGCTGTTTTTT.

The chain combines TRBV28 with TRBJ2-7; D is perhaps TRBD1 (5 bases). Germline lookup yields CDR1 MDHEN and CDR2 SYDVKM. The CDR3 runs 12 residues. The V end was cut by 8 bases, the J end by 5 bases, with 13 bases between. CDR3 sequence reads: CASVGRVHEQYF. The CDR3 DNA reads TGTGCCAGCGTGGGCAGGGTCCACGAGCAGTACTTC.

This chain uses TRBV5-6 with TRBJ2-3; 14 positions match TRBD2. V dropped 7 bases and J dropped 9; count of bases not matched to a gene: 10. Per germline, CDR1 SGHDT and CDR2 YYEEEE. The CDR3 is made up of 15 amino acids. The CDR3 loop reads CASYKTSGGADTQYF. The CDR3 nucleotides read TGTGCCAGCTATAAGACTAGCGGGGGGGCGGACACGCAGTATTTT.

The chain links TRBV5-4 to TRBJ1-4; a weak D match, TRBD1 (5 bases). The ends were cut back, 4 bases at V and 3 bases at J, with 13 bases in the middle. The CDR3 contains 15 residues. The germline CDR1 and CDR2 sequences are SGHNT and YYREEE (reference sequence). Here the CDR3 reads CASSRDSTSNEKLFF. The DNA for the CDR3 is TGTGCCAGCAGCCGAGACAGTACCTCTAATGAAAAACTGTTTTTT.

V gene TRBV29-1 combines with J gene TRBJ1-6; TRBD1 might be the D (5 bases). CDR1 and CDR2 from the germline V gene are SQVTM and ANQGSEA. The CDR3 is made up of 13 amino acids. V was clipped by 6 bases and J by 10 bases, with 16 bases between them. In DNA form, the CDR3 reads TGCAGCGTCTTCGTTGGGGCCGGATCACCCCTCCACTTT. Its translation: CSVFVGAGSPLHF.

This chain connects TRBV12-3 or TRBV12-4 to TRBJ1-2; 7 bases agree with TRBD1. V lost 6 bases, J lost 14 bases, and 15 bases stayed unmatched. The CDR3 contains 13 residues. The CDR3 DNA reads TGTGCCAGCAGCCACTCGACAGGGAGAGGATTAACCTTC. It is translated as CASSHSTGRGLTF.

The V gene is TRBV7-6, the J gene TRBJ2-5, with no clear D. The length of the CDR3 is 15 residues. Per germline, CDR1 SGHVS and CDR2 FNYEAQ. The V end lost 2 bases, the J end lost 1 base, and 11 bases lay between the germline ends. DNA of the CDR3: TGTGCCAGCAGCTTAAATGCGGCAACCCAAGAGACCCAGTACTTC. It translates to CASSLNAATQETQYF. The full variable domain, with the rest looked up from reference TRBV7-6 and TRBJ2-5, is GAGVSQSPRYKVTKRGQDVALRCDPISGHVSLYWYRQALGQGPEFLTYFNYEAQQDKSGLPNDRFSAERPEGSISTLTIQRTEQRDSAMYRCASSLNAATQETQYFGPGTRLLVL.

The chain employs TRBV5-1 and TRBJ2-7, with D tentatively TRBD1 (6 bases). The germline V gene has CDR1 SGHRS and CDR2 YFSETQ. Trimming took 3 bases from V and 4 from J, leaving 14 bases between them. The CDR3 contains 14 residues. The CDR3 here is CASSSAGASYEQYF. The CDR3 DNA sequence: TGCGCCAGCAGCTCGGCAGGGGCTAGTTACGAGCAGTACTTC.

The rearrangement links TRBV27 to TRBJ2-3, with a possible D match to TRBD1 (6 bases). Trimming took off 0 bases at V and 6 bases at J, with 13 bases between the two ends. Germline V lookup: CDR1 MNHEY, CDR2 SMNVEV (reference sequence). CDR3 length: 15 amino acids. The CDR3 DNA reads TGTGCCAGCAGTTTATCCCCCAGGGGAGCCGATACGCAGTATTTT. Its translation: CASSLSPRGADTQYF.

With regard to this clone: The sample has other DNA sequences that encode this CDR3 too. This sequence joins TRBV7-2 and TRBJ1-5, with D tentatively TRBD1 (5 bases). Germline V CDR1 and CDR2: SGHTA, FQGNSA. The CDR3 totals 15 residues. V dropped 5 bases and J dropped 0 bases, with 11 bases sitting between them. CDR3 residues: CASSPRGGSNQPQHF. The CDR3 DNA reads TGTGCCAGCAGCCCTCGGGGGGGTAGCAATCAGCCCCAGCATTTT.

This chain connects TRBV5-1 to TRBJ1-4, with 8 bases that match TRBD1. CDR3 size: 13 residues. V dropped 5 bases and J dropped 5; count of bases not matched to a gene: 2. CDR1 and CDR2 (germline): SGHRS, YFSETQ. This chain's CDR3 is CASRYRGNEKLFF. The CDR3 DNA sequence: TGCGCCAGCAGGTACAGGGGGAATGAAAAACTGTTTTTT.